What follows are 30 T cell receptor beta chains derived from one specimen sequenced in a study of control samples from healthy donors and cancer patients. The protocol was immunoSEQ multiplex PCR, while the TCRdb copy is restricted to in-frame clones and leaves out a portion. The sample contains roughly 25,000 clones, roughly 91% of which appear only once. Sequencing was carried out using PBMCs. The receptor source for this set is a man between 45 and 60 years old with lung cancer.

The V and J genes are TRBV10-3 and TRBJ2-3; either TRBD1 or TRBD2 may fit D (6 bases each). The V end lost 3 bases, the J end lost 4 bases, and 17 bases lay between the germline ends. The V gene's germline CDR1 is ENHRY and CDR2 SYGVKD. This CDR3 is 16 amino acids long. The chain's CDR3 is CAISDRGTTLADTQYF. CDR3 DNA sequence: TGTGCCATCAGTGACCGGGGGACAACCTTGGCAGATACGCAGTATTTT.

The V gene is TRBV6-5, the J gene TRBJ1-2; 8 positions match TRBD1. Trimming took 5 bases from V and 4 from J; bases not matched to a gene: 3. Looked up from germline, CDR1 is MNHEY and CDR2 is SVGAGI. The CDR3 loop spans 13 amino acids. The CDR3 DNA sequence: TGTGCCAGCAGTCTGGGACAGGCCTATGGCTACACCTTC. Translation: CASSLGQAYGYTF.

CDR3 region: CASSLGDRLQISTYEQYF. The CDR3 nucleotides read TGTGCCAGCAGTTTAGGGGACAGGCTCCAGATATCAACCTACGAGCAGTACTTC. V usage is TRBV28 and J usage is TRBJ2-7, with TRBD1 matching over 8 bases. CDR1 MDHEN and CDR2 SYDVKM come from the germline V gene. The CDR3 has 18 amino acids. V lost 2 bases and J lost 2; bases outside the gene matches: 14.

The V call is TRBV3-1 (or the pseudogene TRBV3-2), the J call TRBJ1-3, with TRBD1 as a possible D gene (5 bases). Germline V gene data show CDR1 as LGHDT and CDR2 as YNNKEL (reference sequence). The V gene lost 6 bases and the J gene lost 3 bases, with 15 bases spanning the gap. CDR3 length: 15 amino acids. Written as DNA, the CDR3 is TGTGCCAGCAGGGGGGGATCTATCTTTGGAAACACCATATATTTT. It translates to CASRGGSIFGNTIYF.

The rearrangement uses TRBV18 and TRBJ1-1, with D unresolved. Germline V gives CDR1 KGHSH, CDR2 LQKENI. The length of the CDR3 is 13 residues. Trimming removed 2 bases at V and 11 bases at J, with 15 bases between. CDR3 in DNA: TGTGCCAGCTCACCAACAGAGGGCGAGGACGCTTTCTTT. This sequence encodes CASSPTEGEDAFF.

The chain joins TRBV18 to TRBJ2-2, with 9 bases lining up with TRBD1. The CDR3 covers 15 residues. After removal of 4 bases from V and 6 bases from J, the junction contained 6 bases not matched to a gene. CDR1 is KGHSH, CDR2 LQKENI, per germline. The CDR3 spells CASSQGTGRPGELFF. The CDR3, as DNA: TGTGCCAGCTCACAGGGGACAGGGCGACCCGGGGAGCTGTTTTTT.

The chain employs TRBV10-1 and TRBJ2-5, with TRBD1 as a possible D gene (6 bases). V gave up 0 bases and J gave up 5 bases, with 10 bases separating them. The CDR3 length is 14 residues. Germline lookup yields CDR1 WNHNN and CDR2 SYGVQD (reference sequence). Here the CDR3 DNA reads TGCGCCAGCAGTGAGTCCCCCCAGGGGGAGACCCAGTACTTC. The encoded protein is CASSESPQGETQYF.

This clone was counted a single time. The rearrangement uses TRBV27 and TRBJ2-4; D perhaps matches TRBD2 (6 bases). Germline V gives CDR1 MNHEY, CDR2 SMNVEV (reference sequence). V lost 4 bases and J lost 2, with 9 bases in between. CDR3 length equals 14 residues. In nucleotides, the CDR3 is TGTGCCAGCAGTTCGCGGGGAACCAAAAACATTCAGTACTTC. Translating gives CASSSRGTKNIQYF.

The chain has TRBV18 and TRBJ1-5, with 7 bases matching TRBD1. CDR1 and CDR2 from the germline V gene are KGHSH and LQKENI. Unmatched junction bases numbered 12, after V lost 5 bases and J lost 5 bases. The CDR3 runs 16 residues. The CDR3 sequence is CASSSGETGPDQPQHF. The CDR3 DNA follows: TGTGCCAGCTCATCGGGGGAGACAGGGCCGGATCAGCCCCAGCATTTT.

CDR3 coding DNA: TGTGCCAGCAGCTTAGAGACAGGGCTCCCGAACTATGGCTACACCTTC. This gives the protein CASSLETGLPNYGYTF. The chain has TRBV5-6 and TRBJ1-2, with 7 bases aligning to TRBD1. Per the germline V gene, CDR1 is SGHDT and CDR2 is YYEEEE. The CDR3 is 16 amino acids. V shed 2 bases and J 2 bases; nucleotides not matched to a gene: 9.

The chain is built from TRBV7-9 and TRBJ2-5; D is possibly TRBD1 (6 bases). In germline, CDR1 is SEHNR, CDR2 FQNEAQ (reference sequence). There are 15 residues in the CDR3. Between the trimmed V and J ends, which lost 3 bases and 9 bases, there was a span of 20 bases. The CDR3 DNA is TGTGCCAGCAGCTTGACAGGCAGGCCTTGGATTTCCCAGTACTTC. Its translation: CASSLTGRPWISQYF.

The chain joins TRBV19 to TRBJ1-6, with D hard to call. Trimming stripped 1 base from V and 2 bases from J, with 9 bases between. Germline loops: CDR1 LNHDA, CDR2 SQIVND (reference sequence). This CDR3 is built from 16 residues. The CDR3 sequence is CASSIVSTAYNSPLHF. DNA for the CDR3: TGTGCCAGTAGTATAGTCTCGACGGCCTATAATTCACCCCTCCACTTT.

This clone was seen once. The chain employs TRBV6-5 and TRBJ2-7; D is possibly TRBD1 (5 bases). V lost 8 bases, J lost 3 bases, and 11 bases lay in between. The CDR3 loop spans 12 amino acids. Germline CDR1 MNHEY, CDR2 SVGAGI. The CDR3 loop reads CASGSRDYEQYF. The CDR3 region has the DNA TGTGCCAGCGGGTCCAGGGACTACGAGCAGTACTTC.

V is TRBV3-1 (or the pseudogene TRBV3-2) and J is TRBJ1-4; the D is unclear. The ends were cut back, 4 bases at V and 8 bases at J, with 11 bases in the middle. CDR3 size: 13 residues. Per germline, CDR1 LGHDT and CDR2 YNNKEL (reference sequence). The CDR3 DNA reads TGTGCCAGCAGCCGGGCCGCATTCGAAAAACTGTTTTTT. Translating gives CASSRAAFEKLFF.

The V gene is TRBV19, the J gene TRBJ2-7; a weak D match, TRBD2 (7 bases). V gave up 2 bases and J gave up 6 bases, with 14 bases separating them. The CDR3 contains 14 residues. Germline loops: CDR1 LNHDA, CDR2 SQIVND (reference sequence). The CDR3 sequence is CASSILGGAGEQYF. The CDR3 bases are TGTGCCAGTAGTATACTGGGGGGGGCCGGCGAGCAGTACTTC.

The CDR3 protein is CASTPRGLTDTQYF. The CDR3 coding sequence is TGCGCCAGCACCCCCAGGGGGCTCACAGATACGCAGTATTTT. V is TRBV5-1 and J is TRBJ2-3; 8 positions agree with TRBD1. CDR3 length: 14 amino acids. Per germline, CDR1 SGHRS and CDR2 YFSETQ. V dropped 6 bases and J dropped 2; count of bases not matched to a gene: 5.

The chain carries TRBV7-2 and TRBJ2-7; tentative D call: TRBD2 (5 bases). V was shortened by 1 base and J by 3 bases, with 10 bases between the two germline ends. Germline V gene lookup returns CDR1 SGHTA and CDR2 FQGNSA. The CDR3 length is 14 residues. CDR3 residues: CASSLGTGFYEQYF. The CDR3 coding sequence is TGTGCCAGCAGCTTAGGTACGGGGTTCTACGAGCAGTACTTC.

The chain links TRBV5-1 to TRBJ2-1; 8 bases fit TRBD1. This CDR3 contains 15 residues. The ends lost 2 bases at V and 5 bases at J; junction bases unmatched: 6. The germline V gene has CDR1 SGHRS and CDR2 YFSETQ. This chain's CDR3 is CASSLQGVNHNEQFF. The CDR3 region has the DNA TGCGCCAGCAGCTTACAGGGGGTAAACCACAATGAGCAGTTCTTC.

The chain carries TRBV10-3 and TRBJ2-3, with TRBD2 matching 9 bases. Losses at the gene ends were 0 bases for V and 1 base for J; bases not matched to a gene: 5. Germline V CDR1 and CDR2: ENHRY, SYGVKD. There are 17 residues in the CDR3. CDR3 residues: CAISESDSGGGTDTQYF. CDR3 bases: TGTGCCATCAGTGAGTCTGATAGCGGGGGTGGCACAGATACGCAGTATTTT.

V usage is TRBV19 and J usage is TRBJ1-1; 7 bases agree with TRBD1. CDR1 and CDR2 (germline): LNHDA, SQIVND (reference sequence). The trim removed 4 bases at V and 0 bases at J, leaving 11 bases unmatched. The CDR3 totals 17 residues. CDR3 in amino acids: CASSTEQGPTLNTEAFF. CDR3 in DNA: TGTGCCAGTAGTACTGAACAGGGGCCGACCTTGAACACTGAAGCTTTCTTT.

The chain recombines TRBV9 with TRBJ2-7; a possible D gene is TRBD2 (6 bases). Germline V gene sequence: CDR1 SGDLS, CDR2 YYNGEE. CDR3 length: 15 residues. The ends were cut back, 3 bases at V and 1 base at J, with 14 bases in the middle. The CDR3 region has the DNA TGTGCCAGCAGCGGACGGGACTCCCCGTCCTACGAGCAGTACTTC. This gives the protein CASSGRDSPSYEQYF.

The chain recombines TRBV11-3 with TRBJ2-5; 9 nucleotides match TRBD1. Germline values: CDR1 SGHNT, CDR2 YENEEA. The V gene end was trimmed by 5 bases and the J gene end by 4 bases; junction bases not matched to a gene: 8. CDR3 length: 15 residues. As DNA, the CDR3 is TGTGCCAGCAGCCGAGGGACAGGGTCACTAGAGACCCAGTACTTC. Encoded protein: CASSRGTGSLETQYF. Full variable domain (missing parts from reference TRBV11-3 and TRBJ2-5): EAGVVQSPRYKIIEKKQPVAFWCNPISGHNTLYWYLQNLGQGPELLIRYENEEAVDDSQLPKDRFSAERLKGVDSTLKIQPAELGDSAVYLCASSRGTGSLETQYFGPGTRLLVL.

DNA for the CDR3: TGTGCCAGCAGCCGACAGGAGGGGACTGAAGCTTTCTTT. Its translation is CASSRQEGTEAFF. V usage is TRBV5-4 and J usage is TRBJ1-1; tentatively, D is TRBD1 (6 bases). The germline V gene has CDR1 SGHNT and CDR2 YYREEE (reference sequence). The CDR3 contains 13 residues. The V end lost 4 bases, the J end lost 5 bases, and 12 bases lay between the germline ends.

V is TRBV5-1 and J is TRBJ1-2; 7 bases align to TRBD1. Trimming at V came to 4 bases and at J to 8 bases, leaving 11 bases not matched to a gene. The germline V gene has CDR1 SGHRS and CDR2 YFSETQ. This CDR3 comprises 14 residues. The CDR3 region has the DNA TGCGCCAGCAGCATTCGTACAGGGGATGAAGGCTACACCTTC. Translated: CASSIRTGDEGYTF.

The rearrangement links TRBV29-1 to TRBJ1-2, with 10 positions matching TRBD1. Per germline, CDR1 SQVTM and CDR2 ANQGSEA. The V and J ends lost 5 bases and 4 bases, in that order; junction bases with no gene match: 7. This CDR3 has 14 amino acids. The chain's CDR3 is CSVLRQGAVYGYTF. The CDR3 nucleotides read TGCAGCGTTCTCAGACAGGGGGCGGTCTATGGCTACACCTTC.

The rearrangement joins TRBV28 to TRBJ2-5, with a weak D call TRBD1 (6 bases). The CDR3 is 16 residues long. With 5 bases removed from V and 7 bases from J, the gap between germline ends came to 23 bases. Germline values: CDR1 MDHEN, CDR2 SYDVKM. The CDR3 reads CASSPTFGQLGPTQYF. In DNA, the CDR3 is TGTGCCAGCAGTCCGACTTTCGGACAGTTGGGTCCGACCCAGTACTTC.

The J gene is TRBJ2-2, the V gene TRBV10-1; the D gene could be TRBD1 or TRBD2 (5 bases each). V dropped 5 bases and J dropped 5 bases, with 15 bases sitting between them. Germline V gene lookup returns CDR1 WNHNN and CDR2 SYGVQD (reference sequence). This CDR3 has 15 residues. This chain's CDR3 is CASSRDLTGTGELFF. The CDR3 nucleotides read TGCGCCAGCAGTAGGGACCTAACCGGGACCGGGGAGCTGTTTTTT.

V is TRBV7-9 and J is TRBJ2-5; tentative D call: TRBD1 (6 bases). The CDR3 extends over 14 amino acids. V was pared by 5 bases and J by 5 bases, with 15 bases between. The germline V gene encodes CDR1 SEHNR and CDR2 FQNEAQ (reference sequence). CDR3: CASSIGTPYETQYF. In nucleotides, the CDR3 is TGTGCCAGCAGCATTGGGACACCGTACGAGACCCAGTACTTC.

This clone was observed a few times. V and J are TRBV18 and TRBJ1-5, with D possibly TRBD1 on 5 matching bases. V lost 5 bases, J lost 0 bases, and 14 bases lay in between. Germline V gene lookup returns CDR1 KGHSH and CDR2 LQKENI. This CDR3 comprises 16 residues. The CDR3 here is CASSSGPPDSNQPQHF. In DNA form, the CDR3 reads TGTGCCAGCTCATCGGGACCGCCCGATAGCAATCAGCCCCAGCATTTT.

This clone showed up just once. The CDR3, as DNA: TGCGCCAGCAGTGAGTGGCGGCCTCACCGGGACAGGGGGATTCAGGAGAATTCACCCCTCCACTTT. Its translation: CASSEWRPHRDRGIQENSPLHF. The chain joins TRBV10-1 to TRBJ1-6; TRBD1 agrees at 11 bases. Germline V gene sequence: CDR1 WNHNN, CDR2 SYGVQD (reference sequence). This CDR3 spans 22 amino acids. The ends lost 1 base at V and 7 bases at J; junction bases unmatched: 21.